These T cell receptor beta chains were read from a single sample in a study of T cells in Graves' hyperthyroidism and ophthalmopathy. TCRdb re-derived calls from the multiplex PCR reads in MiXCR, one entry per CDR3 protein. The sample holds around 300,000 distinct CDR3 sequences, approximately 13% seen once. Material for sequencing was blood. These receptors were taken from a woman aged 40 to 55 with Graves' ophthalmopathy. The CDR3 runs from the conserved cysteine through the conserved F or W. Clone sizes are given selectively: once, few, many, or a class where the clone is expanded.

v_gene: TRBV20-1; abundance: many; CDR3aa: CSANPGQGPRIYEQYF
v_gene: TRBV6-1; abundance: many; CDR3aa: CASSEGVAGYYGYTF
v_gene: TRBV19; abundance: -; CDR3aa: CASSIVIRRSPISYEQYF
v_gene: TRBV5-6; abundance: few; CDR3aa: CASSLTGGPEAFF
v_gene: TRBV19; abundance: -; CDR3aa: CASTYEGPNSPLHF
v_gene: TRBV12-3/TRBV12-4; abundance: many; CDR3aa: CASSPTYKNTGELFF
v_gene: TRBV3-1; abundance: many; CDR3aa: CASSQGRLAKNIQYF
v_gene: TRBV12-3/TRBV12-4; abundance: many; CDR3aa: CASSFGTASNQPQHF
v_gene: TRBV27; abundance: many; CDR3aa: CASSLSPSGRAVREQYF
v_gene: TRBV7-2; abundance: many; CDR3aa: CASSFYGSQTYEQYF
v_gene: TRBV6-2/TRBV6-3; abundance: -; CDR3aa: CASRRRDRVRGFGELFF
v_gene: TRBV20-1; abundance: many; CDR3aa: CSARDGVWGGSPPGGQYF
v_gene: TRBV4-2; abundance: few; CDR3aa: CASSQEVGNNSPLHF
v_gene: TRBV11-2; abundance: many; CDR3aa: CASSLDSGGLETQYF
v_gene: TRBV28; abundance: -; CDR3aa: CASSLRTNRIGELFF
v_gene: TRBV6-1; abundance: few; CDR3aa: CASSTTGTSGVNEQFF
v_gene: TRBV5-1; abundance: -; CDR3aa: CASSPGQTTSYNSPLHF
v_gene: TRBV3-1; abundance: many; CDR3aa: CASSPYASGTTDTQYF
v_gene: TRBV4-2; abundance: -; CDR3aa: CASSQEQGHGYTF
v_gene: TRBV7-9; abundance: many; CDR3aa: CASTRQYTEAFF
v_gene: TRBV9; abundance: -; CDR3aa: CASSVGTGTAYEQYF
v_gene: TRBV28; abundance: many; CDR3aa: CASSPAGTSLRRYEQYF
v_gene: TRBV28; abundance: many; CDR3aa: CASNWGSYEQYF
v_gene: TRBV10-3; abundance: -; CDR3aa: CAISGLGGETQYF
v_gene: TRBV24-1; abundance: -; CDR3aa: CATSRAGTYEQYF
v_gene: TRBV27; abundance: -; CDR3aa: CASSRLQGASYGYTF
v_gene: TRBV4-2; abundance: -; CDR3aa: CASSQSGGLSSYNEQFF
v_gene: TRBV6-1; abundance: many; CDR3aa: CASRSGTGGRRLFF
v_gene: TRBV27; abundance: many; CDR3aa: CASSFGREHHNEQFF
v_gene: TRBV3-1; abundance: -; CDR3aa: CASSHTVAAVGEQYF
v_gene: TRBV28; abundance: many; CDR3aa: CASSYDRNEQFF
v_gene: TRBV5-6; abundance: many; CDR3aa: CASSFDSRLRNEQFF
v_gene: TRBV2; abundance: -; CDR3aa: CATSLGEHPSTDTQHF
v_gene: TRBV7-9; abundance: -; CDR3aa: CASSLGHQPQHF
v_gene: TRBV18; abundance: -; CDR3aa: CASSPGGPPYEQYF
v_gene: TRBV29-1; abundance: many; CDR3aa: CSVTKRETQYF
v_gene: TRBV29-1; abundance: few; CDR3aa: CSVVSPTGPTYTF
v_gene: TRBV15; abundance: many; CDR3aa: CATSRDDERETQYF
v_gene: TRBV5-8; abundance: few; CDR3aa: CASSPRPTGYQSLTEAFF
v_gene: TRBV12-5; abundance: -; CDR3aa: CASGQDRGSVEETQYF
v_gene: TRBV30; abundance: -; CDR3aa: CAWSRGQKNTEAFF
v_gene: TRBV7-8; abundance: few; CDR3aa: CASSLRTGGGTEAFF
v_gene: TRBV3-1; abundance: few; CDR3aa: CASSQGASGTNEQFF
v_gene: TRBV14; abundance: -; CDR3aa: CASSLRPGYEQYF
v_gene: TRBV11-2; abundance: few; CDR3aa: CASSFRGELGTGELFF
v_gene: TRBV19; abundance: -; CDR3aa: CASSPGVVSYGYTF
v_gene: TRBV18; abundance: -; CDR3aa: CASSPKTGFTEAFF
v_gene: TRBV6-1; abundance: many; CDR3aa: CASSPRGQGHGYTF
v_gene: TRBV7-9; abundance: many; CDR3aa: CASGRGGTVTDTQYF
v_gene: TRBV20-1; abundance: -; CDR3aa: CSASGSGLDEQFF
v_gene: TRBV30; abundance: -; CDR3aa: CAHGRPSSYEQYF
v_gene: TRBV18; abundance: few; CDR3aa: CASSPAGTGGYNEQFF
v_gene: TRBV11-2; abundance: few; CDR3aa: CASSPYGARLGYTF
v_gene: TRBV2; abundance: many; CDR3aa: CASSEGWTGQETQYF
v_gene: TRBV6-1; abundance: many; CDR3aa: CASSAGHYSYEQYF